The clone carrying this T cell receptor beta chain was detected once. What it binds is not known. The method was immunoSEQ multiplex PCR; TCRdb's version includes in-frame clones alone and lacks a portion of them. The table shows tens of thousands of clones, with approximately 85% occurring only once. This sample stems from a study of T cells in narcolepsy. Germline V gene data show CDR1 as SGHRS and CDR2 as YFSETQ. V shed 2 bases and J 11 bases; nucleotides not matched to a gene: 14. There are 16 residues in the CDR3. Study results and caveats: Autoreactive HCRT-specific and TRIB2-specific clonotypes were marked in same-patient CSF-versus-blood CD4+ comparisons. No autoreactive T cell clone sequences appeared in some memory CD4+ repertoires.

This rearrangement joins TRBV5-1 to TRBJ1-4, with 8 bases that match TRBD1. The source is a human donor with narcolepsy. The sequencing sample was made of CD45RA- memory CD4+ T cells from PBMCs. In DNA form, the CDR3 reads TGCGCCAGCAGCTTAGGGTACCAGGGGGCGCGACGGAAACTGTTTTTT. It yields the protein CASSLGYQGARRKLFF.